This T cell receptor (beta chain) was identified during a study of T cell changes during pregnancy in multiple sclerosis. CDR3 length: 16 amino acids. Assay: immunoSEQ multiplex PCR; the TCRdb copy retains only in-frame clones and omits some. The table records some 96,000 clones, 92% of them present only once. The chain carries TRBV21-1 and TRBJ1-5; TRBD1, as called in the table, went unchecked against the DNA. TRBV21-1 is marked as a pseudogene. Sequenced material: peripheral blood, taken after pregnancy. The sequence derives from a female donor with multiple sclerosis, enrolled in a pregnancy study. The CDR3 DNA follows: TGTGCCAGCAGCAAAGTACCAGGGGCCCCCAATCAGCCCCAGCATTTT. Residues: CASSKVPGAPNQPQHF.